The present T cell receptor beta chain was sequenced within a study of control samples from healthy donors and cancer patients. The protocol was immunoSEQ multiplex PCR, while the TCRdb copy is restricted to in-frame clones and leaves out a portion. The sample's table shows some 180,000 clones. V lost 6 bases, J lost 7 bases, and 21 bases lay in between. The germline CDR1 and CDR2 sequences are KGHSH and LQKENI. The CDR3 totals 16 residues. The material sequenced was blood. The chain uses TRBV18 and TRBJ1-4; D is uncertain. This TCR came from a young woman in good health. CDR3 in DNA: TGTGCCAGCTCCCCTAATTTCAACACTGGAGGTGAAAAACTGTTTTTT. Translating gives CASSPNFNTGGEKLFF.